This T cell receptor (beta chain) was sequenced during a study of tissue T cells after allogeneic stem cell transplantation. TCRbeta CDR3 was sequenced at survey depth with template counts. Produced via immunoSEQ multiplex PCR; TCRdb's table is partial and in-frame only. The sample includes about 3,700 clones, approximately 50% seen only once; the top ten take around 26%. The germline V gene encodes CDR1 GTSNPN and CDR2 SVGIG (reference sequence). Trimming at V came to 3 bases and at J to 8 bases, leaving 12 bases not matched to a gene. This CDR3 has 15 amino acids. Study-wide results and limits: Alloreactivity or antigen specificity of tissue TCRs was not determined; some clones might be host cells. TCR repertoires tracked anatomic similarity, regardless of disease or transplant status. Sampling depth was limited, and the cohort was small and clinically varied.

By sample share, this clone is large. Its target is unknown. The sample was tissue from the ileum, taken at autopsy. The chain combines TRBV30 with TRBJ2-3; 9 positions match TRBD1. This receptor was taken from a male donor aged 60 or older with lung cancer. CDR3 DNA sequence: TGTGCCTGGAGCCAGGACAGGGGAAAACTTGGTACGCAGTATTTT. This encodes CAWSQDRGKLGTQYF.